This T cell receptor beta chain came from a study of cytomegalovirus exposure and HLA in healthy donors. 13 Jbeta primers and 60 Vbeta primers were used for the PCR. Sequenced by immunoSEQ multiplex PCR; TCRdb stores in-frame clones only, minus some. The table records about 160,000 clones, roughly 78% of them present only once. A few counts support this clone. Other DNA sequences from this sample encode an identical CDR3 as well. This CDR3 is 13 amino acids long. The germline V and J ends were trimmed by 2 bases and 1 base, with 5 bases remaining between them. The germline gives CDR1 ENHRY, CDR2 SYGVKD.

The receptor's source is a woman aged 40 to 50 in good health and CMV-seronegative. Sample: PBMCs. V gene TRBV10-3 combines with J gene TRBJ1-1; a weak D match, TRBD1 (5 bases). The CDR3 DNA is TGTGCCATCAGTGAGACAGGGAACACTGAAGCTTTCTTT. Protein sequence: CAISETGNTEAFF.